The clone carrying this T cell receptor (beta chain) has just a few counts. Its antigen remains unidentified. This sample was taken from a study of human T cells and chemical hapten exposure. In the study overall: Weekly scalp doses of diphenylcyclopropenone were given to patients during the approximately 26-week study. Study outcomes and limitations: Expanded TCRs made up significantly more big CDR3 similarity clusters than controls did.

Time point: patch test 2, 6 weeks after DPC sensitization. Documented treatment: therapeutic diphenylcyclopropenone sensitization with weekly scalp DPC. The CDR3 totals 16 residues. V lost 5 bases and J lost 4, with 20 bases in between. CDR1 is MNHEY, CDR2 SVGAGI, per germline. TCRdb processed the RACE reads anew with MiXCR; each CDR3 protein has one entry. The repertoire holds more than 90,000 distinct CDR3 sequences, with more than 9.5% as singletons. The sequenced sample was whole blood, obtained in connection with sensitization to the hapten diphenylcyclopropenone (DPC). The genes are TRBV6-5 and TRBJ1-1, with D tentatively TRBD1 (6 bases). The sequence came from a middle-aged woman with alopecia areata. Some clones in this sample may be carry-over from other donors' samples. The CDR3 here is CASSRIQGVGGTEAFF. In nucleotides, the CDR3 is TGTGCCAGCAGTCGAATTCAGGGCGTAGGGGGCACTGAAGCTTTCTTT.